This T cell receptor beta chain originates from a study of shared clonotypes between healthy human individuals. Overall study results and limits: Depth was large, yet rarefaction showed that sorted-subset sequencing was incomplete.

CDR1 is SGHDN, CDR2 FVKESK, per germline. The CDR3 runs 12 residues. The V end lost 2 bases, the J end lost 3 bases, and 5 bases lay between the germline ends. As to this clone: Antigen unknown.

The data were produced by immunoSEQ multiplex PCR, yet TCRdb's version contains in-frame clones alone and is incomplete. The table includes hundreds of thousands of clones, roughly 78% detected once. The chain couples TRBV14 to TRBJ2-7, with D uncertain. The specimen was memory CD4+ T cells sorted from blood. The subset was: CD45RA-negative fraction. This TCR was sampled from a woman in her twenties or thirties in good health. CDR3 amino acids: CASSQNVYEQYF. CDR3 nucleotide sequence: TGTGCCAGCAGCCAAAATGTCTACGAGCAGTACTTC.